This T cell receptor (beta chain) was identified in a study of naive and memory T cell subsets. Findings and limits, study-wide: Activation and differentiation may alter RNA-based TCR counts.

The V end was cut by 2 bases, the J end by 6 bases, with 9 bases between. Germline V lookup: CDR1 DFQATT, CDR2 SNEGSKA (reference sequence). The CDR3 runs to 12 residues. Both TRBC1 and TRBC2 were covered by a beta constant-region primer of two equimolar oligonucleotides. The ligated cDNA underwent four PCR rounds using SP2 and nested alpha and beta constant-region primers. TCRdb reprocessed the UMI-ligation and nested PCR reads with MiXCR, giving one entry per CDR3 protein. Of under 100,000 distinct CDR3 sequences listed, about 6.5% are singletons. This clonotype was detected ten times or more. As yet, its antigen is unknown.

The gene calls are TRBV20-1 and TRBJ2-3; D is undetermined. Sequenced input: central memory CD4+ T cells from blood. The source of this sequence is a human donor in good health. CDR3 in amino acids: CSARIGFDTQYF. CDR3 bases: TGCAGTGCTAGAATCGGGTTCGATACGCAGTATTTT.